This entry is about one T cell receptor (beta chain). This record comes from a study of blood T cells in healthy people across ages. Study at large: Researchers report that template switching captured about one barcoded beta molecule per two T cells.

A second PCR, run for 7 to 11 cycles, used a sample-barcoded 5' primer plus a J-beta primer mix. TCRdb re-derived calls from the 5' RACE reads in MiXCR, one entry per CDR3 protein. The repertoire holds hundreds of thousands of distinct CDR3 sequences, with over 45% as singletons. The sequenced sample was blood. This TCR derives from a woman in her fifties or sixties in good health.

CDR3 nucleotides: TGTGCCAGCAGCCCGGACGCGTCCCGTGCCAATCAGCCCCAGCATTTT. Protein sequence: CASSPDASRANQPQHF. The chain is built from TRBV7-2 and TRBJ1-5, with D uncertain. The germline CDR1 and CDR2 sequences are SGHTA and FQGNSA. The V and J ends lost 5 bases and 3 bases respectively, with 17 bases between them. The CDR3 consists of 16 residues.